The 18 T cell receptor beta chains listed next were all sequenced from one sample in a study of PD-L1 blockade in urothelial cancer. Only in-frame clones appear in the TCRdb table, and some are missing; sequencing was by immunoSEQ multiplex PCR. Of about 35,000 clones listed, 82% were seen once; the top ten hold 3.5%. This specimen was PBMCs, taken around atezolizumab (anti-PD-L1) treatment. The receptors were gathered from a man aged 65-85 years with urothelial cancer.

The CDR3 spells CASSSGHLNQPQHF. The DNA for the CDR3 is TGTGCCAGCAGCTCCGGACACCTCAATCAGCCCCAGCATTTT. The genes are TRBV7-6 and TRBJ1-5; maybe TRBD1 (5 bases). Trimming pared 4 bases from V and 3 bases from J, leaving 10 bases between. CDR1 and CDR2 from the germline V gene are SGHVS and FNYEAQ. The CDR3 is 14 amino acids.

The chain recombines TRBV18 with TRBJ1-1; TRBD1 aligns across 8 bases. The CDR3 sequence is 12 residues long. V dropped 5 bases and J dropped 8; count of bases not matched to a gene: 4. The V gene's germline CDR1 is KGHSH and CDR2 LQKENI. CDR3 in DNA: TGTGCCAGCTCAGGGACAGGTTCCGAAGCTTTCTTT. Encoded protein: CASSGTGSEAFF.

The chain carries TRBV15 and TRBJ2-5, with D perhaps TRBD2 (6 bases). Trimming pared 0 bases from V and 1 base from J, leaving 12 bases between. The CDR3 length is 16 residues. Germline V gene lookup returns CDR1 LNHNV and CDR2 YYDKDF (reference sequence). CDR3 protein: CATSREWEAGQETQYF. In nucleotides, the CDR3 is TGTGCCACCAGCAGAGAATGGGAGGCGGGCCAAGAGACCCAGTACTTC.

This sequence joins TRBV5-8 and TRBJ2-7; D is possibly TRBD1 (6 bases). The CDR3 consists of 14 residues. The V end was cut by 4 bases, the J end by 9 bases, with 20 bases between. The germline CDR1 and CDR2 sequences are SGHTS and YDEGEE. CDR3 amino acids: CASSKGHRPGGQYF. CDR3 bases: TGTGCCAGCAGCAAGGGACACCGCCCCGGCGGGCAGTACTTC.

The chain uses TRBV5-6 and TRBJ1-2; D might be TRBD1 (5 bases). CDR1 and CDR2 from the germline V gene are SGHDT and YYEEEE. V was trimmed by 5 bases and J by 8 bases, leaving 22 bases between them. The CDR3 runs to 15 residues. The CDR3 sequence: CASRAKGSRSSGYTF. Written as DNA, the CDR3 is TGTGCCAGCAGAGCTAAGGGGTCGAGATCGTCGGGCTACACCTTC.

This rearrangement joins TRBV29-1 to TRBJ2-2; TRBD2 matches 7 bases. The CDR3 sequence is 15 residues long. V lost 0 bases to trimming and J lost 5 bases; unmatched junction nucleotides: 6. Germline values: CDR1 SQVTM, CDR2 ANQGSEA. CDR3 nucleotide sequence: TGCAGCGTTGAAGATGTGAGCGGGAATACCGGGGAGCTGTTTTTT. Its translation: CSVEDVSGNTGELFF.

V usage is TRBV5-4 and J usage is TRBJ1-2, with 8 bases that match TRBD1. Germline trimming cut 4 bases from V and 7 bases from J; bases unmatched to any gene: 9. This CDR3 is built from 14 residues. The germline V gene has CDR1 SGHNT and CDR2 YYREEE (reference sequence). CDR3 nucleotide sequence: TGTGCCAGCAGCCTGGACAGGGTTCTAAGTGGCTACACCTTC. As protein: CASSLDRVLSGYTF.

The chain is built from TRBV20-1 and TRBJ2-7; 7 bases agree with TRBD2. CDR3 length: 11 residues. From germline, CDR1 is DFQATT and CDR2 SNEGSKA (reference sequence). CDR3 in DNA: TGCAGCGGCGGACTAGTCTACGAGCAGTACTTC. Translated, it gives CSGGLVYEQYF.

V and J are TRBV4-3 and TRBJ1-4; D uncertain. The CDR3 contains 17 residues. V shed 1 base and J shed 1 base, with 13 bases lying between them. Germline values: CDR1 LGHNA, CDR2 YSLEER. CDR3 sequence: CASSQVLGGRTNEKLFF. The CDR3 nucleotides read TGCGCCAGCAGCCAAGTCTTGGGCGGGCGAACTAATGAAAAACTGTTTTTT.

The chain employs TRBV2 and TRBJ2-7; tentative D call: TRBD1 (6 bases). This CDR3 spans 15 amino acids. Per the germline V gene, CDR1 is SNHLY and CDR2 is FYNNEI. Trimming left V 3 bases short and J 1 base short, with 13 bases between. The CDR3 loop is CASSDGGAGSYEQYF. The CDR3 nucleotides read TGTGCCAGCAGTGATGGGGGCGCAGGGTCCTACGAGCAGTACTTC.

The CDR3 region is CASSVAAGGYEQFF. CDR3 sequence (DNA): TGTGCCAGCAGCGTAGCAGCGGGAGGTTATGAGCAGTTCTTC. V usage is TRBV9 and J usage is TRBJ2-1; TRBD2 aligns across 9 bases. Germline CDR1 reads SGDLS; CDR2 reads YYNGEE. With 0 bases clipped from V and 8 bases from J, the junction kept 3 bases outside the gene matches. The CDR3 covers 14 residues. The full variable domain, completed using reference TRBV9 and TRBJ2-1, is DSGVTQTPKHLITATGQRVTLRCSPRSGDLSVYWYQQSLDQGLQFLIQYYNGEERAKGNILERFSAQQFPDLHSELNLSSLELGDSALYFCASSVAAGGYEQFFGPGTRLTVL.

The rearrangement links TRBV7-2 to TRBJ1-2; 7 positions agree with TRBD1. This CDR3 is built from 13 residues. V trimming: 1 base; J trimming: 7 bases; junction bases outside the gene matches: 3. Germline values: CDR1 SGHTA, CDR2 FQGNSA. CDR3 sequence: CASSLDRGAGYTF. Written as DNA, the CDR3 is TGTGCCAGCAGCTTAGACAGGGGCGCTGGCTACACCTTC.

The chain recombines TRBV6-5 with TRBJ2-5, with D possibly TRBD2 on 5 matching bases. There are 16 residues in the CDR3. Germline lookup yields CDR1 MNHEY and CDR2 SVGAGI. V gave up 4 bases and J gave up 2 bases, with 17 bases separating them. This CDR3 reads CASSFEGYREQETQYF. In DNA form, the CDR3 reads TGTGCCAGCAGTTTTGAGGGTTATAGGGAACAAGAGACCCAGTACTTC.

CDR3 sequence: CSTGQKYEQYF. The CDR3 DNA is TGCAGCACGGGACAGAAGTACGAGCAGTACTTC. J is TRBJ2-7 and V is TRBV20-1; TRBD1 aligns across 7 bases. Germline V lookup: CDR1 DFQATT, CDR2 SNEGSKA (reference sequence). This CDR3 contains 11 residues.

This rearrangement joins TRBV30 to TRBJ1-2; 7 nucleotides align to TRBD1. CDR3 length: 14 residues. CDR1 GTSNPN and CDR2 SVGIG come from the germline V gene (reference sequence). The J segment lost 0 bases and the V segment lost 7 bases, leaving 8 bases of the junction unmatched. CDR3 region: CAFTRDRANYGYTF. The DNA of the CDR3 is TGTGCCTTCACCCGGGACAGAGCTAACTATGGCTACACCTTC.

This chain links TRBV10-3 with TRBJ2-3, with TRBD1 identical over 10 bases. The CDR3 runs 16 residues. The V and J ends lost 2 bases and 4 bases, in that order; junction bases with no gene match: 6. CDR1 and CDR2 (germline): ENHRY, SYGVKD. CDR3 region: CAISEPGQGFADTQYF. In DNA form, the CDR3 reads TGTGCCATCAGTGAGCCGGGACAGGGGTTCGCAGATACGCAGTATTTT.

The chain joins TRBV28 to TRBJ1-2; D remains unclear. The CDR3 consists of 14 residues. Deletions cut 6 bases from V and 5 bases from J, with 16 bases between. The germline CDR1 and CDR2 sequences are MDHEN and SYDVKM. Here the CDR3 DNA reads TGTGCCAGCAGACCCACCACAGCTCTATATGGCTACACCTTC. This sequence encodes CASRPTTALYGYTF.

The V gene is TRBV6-6, the J gene TRBJ2-7; 7 bases are shared with TRBD2. The trim removed 6 bases at V and 2 bases at J, leaving 7 bases unmatched. The germline gives CDR1 MNHNY, CDR2 SVGAGI (reference sequence). CDR3 length: 14 amino acids. The CDR3 region is CASRAASGAYEQYF. The CDR3 DNA sequence: TGTGCCAGCAGAGCTGCTAGCGGCGCCTACGAGCAGTACTTC.